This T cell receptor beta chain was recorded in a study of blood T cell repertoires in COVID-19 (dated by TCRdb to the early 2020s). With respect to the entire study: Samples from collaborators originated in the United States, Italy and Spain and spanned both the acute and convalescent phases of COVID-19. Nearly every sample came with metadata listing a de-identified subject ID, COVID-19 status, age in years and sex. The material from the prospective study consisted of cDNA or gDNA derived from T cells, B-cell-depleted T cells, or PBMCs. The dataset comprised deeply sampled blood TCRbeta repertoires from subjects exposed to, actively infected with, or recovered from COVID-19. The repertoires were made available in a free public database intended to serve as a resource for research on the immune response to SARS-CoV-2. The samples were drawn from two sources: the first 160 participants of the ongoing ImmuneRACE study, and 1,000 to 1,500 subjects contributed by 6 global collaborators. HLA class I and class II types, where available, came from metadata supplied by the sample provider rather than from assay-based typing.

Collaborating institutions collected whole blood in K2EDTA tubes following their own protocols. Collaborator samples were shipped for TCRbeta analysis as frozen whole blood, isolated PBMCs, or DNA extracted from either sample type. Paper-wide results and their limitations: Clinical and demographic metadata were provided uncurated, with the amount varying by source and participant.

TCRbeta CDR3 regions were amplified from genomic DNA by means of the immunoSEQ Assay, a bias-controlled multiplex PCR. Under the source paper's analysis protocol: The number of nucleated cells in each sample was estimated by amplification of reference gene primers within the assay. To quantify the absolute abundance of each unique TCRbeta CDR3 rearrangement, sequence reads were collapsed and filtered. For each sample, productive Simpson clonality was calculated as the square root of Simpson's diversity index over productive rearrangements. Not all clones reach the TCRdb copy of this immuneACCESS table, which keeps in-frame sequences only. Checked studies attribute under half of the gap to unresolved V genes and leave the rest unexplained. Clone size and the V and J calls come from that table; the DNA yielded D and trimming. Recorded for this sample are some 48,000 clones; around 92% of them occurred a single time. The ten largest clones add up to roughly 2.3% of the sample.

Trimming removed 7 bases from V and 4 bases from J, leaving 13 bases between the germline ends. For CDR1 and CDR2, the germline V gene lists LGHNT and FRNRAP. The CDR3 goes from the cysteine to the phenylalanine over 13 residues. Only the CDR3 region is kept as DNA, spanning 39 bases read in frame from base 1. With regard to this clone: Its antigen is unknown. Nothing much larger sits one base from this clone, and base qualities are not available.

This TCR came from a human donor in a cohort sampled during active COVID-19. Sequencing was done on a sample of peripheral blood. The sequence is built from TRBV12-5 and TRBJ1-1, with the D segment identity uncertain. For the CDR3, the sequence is CASAVEAGTEAFF. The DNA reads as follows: TGTGCTAGTGCCGTGGAGGCGGGCACTGAAGCTTTCTTT.